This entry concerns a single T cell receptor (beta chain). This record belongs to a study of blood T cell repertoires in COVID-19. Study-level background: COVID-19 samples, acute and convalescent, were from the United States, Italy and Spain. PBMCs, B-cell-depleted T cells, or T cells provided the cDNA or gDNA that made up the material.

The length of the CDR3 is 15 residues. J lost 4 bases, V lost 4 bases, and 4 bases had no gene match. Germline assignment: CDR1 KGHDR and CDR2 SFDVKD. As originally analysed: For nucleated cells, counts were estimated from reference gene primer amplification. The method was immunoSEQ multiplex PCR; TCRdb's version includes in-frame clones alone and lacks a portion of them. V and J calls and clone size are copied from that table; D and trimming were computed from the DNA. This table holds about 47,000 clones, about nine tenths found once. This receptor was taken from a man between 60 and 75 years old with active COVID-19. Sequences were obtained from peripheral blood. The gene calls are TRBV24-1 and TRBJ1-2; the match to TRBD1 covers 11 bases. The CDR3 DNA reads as TGTGCCACCAGTGACCGGGGACAGGGGGGCTATGGCTACACCTTC. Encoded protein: CATSDRGQGGYGYTF.